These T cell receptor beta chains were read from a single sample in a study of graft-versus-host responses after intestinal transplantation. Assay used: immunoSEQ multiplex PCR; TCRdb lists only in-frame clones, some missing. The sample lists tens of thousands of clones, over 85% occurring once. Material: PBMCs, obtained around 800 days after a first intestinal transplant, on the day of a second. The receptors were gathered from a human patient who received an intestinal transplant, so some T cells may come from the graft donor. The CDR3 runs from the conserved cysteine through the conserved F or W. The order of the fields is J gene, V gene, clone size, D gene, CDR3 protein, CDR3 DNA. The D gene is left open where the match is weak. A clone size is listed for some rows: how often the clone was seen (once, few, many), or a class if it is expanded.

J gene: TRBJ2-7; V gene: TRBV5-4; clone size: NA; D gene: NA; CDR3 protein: CASSLSGGYEQYF; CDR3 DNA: TGTGCCAGCAGCTTATCCGGGGGATACGAGCAGTACTTC
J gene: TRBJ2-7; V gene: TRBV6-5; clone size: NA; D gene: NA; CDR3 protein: CASFSAYEQYF; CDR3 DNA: TGTGCCAGCTTCTCGGCCTACGAGCAGTACTTC
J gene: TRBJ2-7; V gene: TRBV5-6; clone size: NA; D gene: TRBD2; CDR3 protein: CASSPDLAASYEQYF; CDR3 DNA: TGTGCCAGCAGCCCTGATCTAGCGGCCTCCTACGAGCAGTACTTC
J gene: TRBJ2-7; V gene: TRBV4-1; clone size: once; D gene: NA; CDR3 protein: CASSQAGSAYEQYF; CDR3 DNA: TGCGCCAGCAGCCAAGCCGGCAGCGCCTACGAGCAGTACTTC
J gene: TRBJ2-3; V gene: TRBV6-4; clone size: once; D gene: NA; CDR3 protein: CASRDGEGDTQYF; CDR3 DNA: TGTGCCAGCCGGGACGGCGAAGGAGATACGCAGTATTTT
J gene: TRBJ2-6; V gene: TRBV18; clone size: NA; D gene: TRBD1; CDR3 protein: CASSPSGTDVLTF; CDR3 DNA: TGTGCCAGCTCACCATCAGGGACAGACGTCCTGACTTTC
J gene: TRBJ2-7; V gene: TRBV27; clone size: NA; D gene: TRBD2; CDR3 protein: CASSQESGSSAYEQYF; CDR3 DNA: TGTGCCAGCAGCCAAGAAAGCGGGAGTTCGGCCTACGAGCAGTACTTC
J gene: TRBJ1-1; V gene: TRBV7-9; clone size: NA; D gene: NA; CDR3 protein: CASSLEPGMNTEAFF; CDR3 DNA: TGTGCCAGCAGCTTGGAGCCAGGGATGAACACTGAAGCTTTCTTT
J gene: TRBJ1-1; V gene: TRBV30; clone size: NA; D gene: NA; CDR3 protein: CAWSVDRNTEAFF; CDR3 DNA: TGTGCCTGGAGCGTGGACCGTAACACTGAAGCTTTCTTT
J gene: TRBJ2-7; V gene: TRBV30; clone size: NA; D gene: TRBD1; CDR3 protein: CAWERTGVYEQYF; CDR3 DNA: TGTGCCTGGGAGAGGACAGGGGTTTACGAGCAGTACTTC
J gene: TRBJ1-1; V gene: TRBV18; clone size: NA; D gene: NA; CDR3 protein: CASSPLPGGMNTEAFF; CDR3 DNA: TGTGCCAGCTCACCCTTACCCGGGGGCATGAACACTGAAGCTTTCTTT
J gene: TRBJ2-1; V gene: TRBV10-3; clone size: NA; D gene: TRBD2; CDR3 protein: CAISEPDGGRTHAAYNEQFF; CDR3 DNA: TGTGCCATCAGTGAGCCGGATGGCGGGAGGACACATGCGGCATACAATGAGCAGTTCTTC
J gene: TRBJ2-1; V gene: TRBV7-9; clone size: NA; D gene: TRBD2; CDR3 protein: CASSPGAGTRDNEQFF; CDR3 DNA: TGTGCCAGCAGCCCCGGCGCCGGGACTAGGGACAATGAGCAGTTCTTC
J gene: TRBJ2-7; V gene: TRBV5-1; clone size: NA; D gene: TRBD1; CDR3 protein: CASSLVSPGGGYEQYF; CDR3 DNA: TGCGCCAGCAGCTTGGTCTCTCCAGGGGGCGGCTACGAGCAGTACTTC
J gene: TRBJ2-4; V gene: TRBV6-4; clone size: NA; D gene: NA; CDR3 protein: CPGTPVKDIQYF; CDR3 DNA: TGTCCGGGGACCCCGGTAAAGGACATTCAGTACTTC
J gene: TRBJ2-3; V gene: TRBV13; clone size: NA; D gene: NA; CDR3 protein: CASSLRPLTDTQYF; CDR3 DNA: TGTGCCAGCAGCCTACGGCCGTTAACAGATACGCAGTATTTT
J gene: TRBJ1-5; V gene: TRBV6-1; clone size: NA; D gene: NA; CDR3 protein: CASTRRDDQPQHF; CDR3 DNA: TGTGCCAGCACCCGGCGGGACGATCAGCCCCAGCATTTT
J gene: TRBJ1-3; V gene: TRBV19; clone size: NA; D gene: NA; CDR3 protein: CASKTVLSGNTIYF; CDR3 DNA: TGTGCCAGTAAAACGGTTCTCTCTGGAAACACCATATATTTT
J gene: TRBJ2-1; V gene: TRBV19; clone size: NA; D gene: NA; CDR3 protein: CASSISRAGYNEQFF; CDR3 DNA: TGTGCCAGTAGTATATCTAGGGCGGGGTACAATGAGCAGTTCTTC
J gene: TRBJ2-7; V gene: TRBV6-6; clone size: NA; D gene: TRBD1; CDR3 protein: CASSYDRGSYEQYF; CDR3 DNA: TGTGCCAGCAGTTACGACAGGGGGTCATACGAGCAGTACTTC
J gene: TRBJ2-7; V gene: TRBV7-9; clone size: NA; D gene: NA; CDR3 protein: CASSLSYYEQYF; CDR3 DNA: TGTGCCAGCAGCTTGAGCTACTACGAGCAGTACTTC
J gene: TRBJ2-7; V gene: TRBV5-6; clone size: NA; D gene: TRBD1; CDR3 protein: CASSLAGTGGYEQYF; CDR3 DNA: TGTGCCAGCAGCTTGGCCGGGACAGGGGGCTACGAGCAGTACTTC